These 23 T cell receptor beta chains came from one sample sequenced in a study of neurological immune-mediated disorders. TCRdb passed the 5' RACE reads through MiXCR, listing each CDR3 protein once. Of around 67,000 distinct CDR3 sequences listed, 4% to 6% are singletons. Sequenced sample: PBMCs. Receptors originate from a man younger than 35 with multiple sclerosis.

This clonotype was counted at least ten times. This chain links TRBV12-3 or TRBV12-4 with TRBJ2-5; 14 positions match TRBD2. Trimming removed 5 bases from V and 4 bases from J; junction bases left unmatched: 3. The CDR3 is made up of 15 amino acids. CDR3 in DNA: TGTGCCAGCAGTCGACTAGCGGGAGGGCGAGAGACCCAGTACTTC. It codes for CASSRLAGGRETQYF.

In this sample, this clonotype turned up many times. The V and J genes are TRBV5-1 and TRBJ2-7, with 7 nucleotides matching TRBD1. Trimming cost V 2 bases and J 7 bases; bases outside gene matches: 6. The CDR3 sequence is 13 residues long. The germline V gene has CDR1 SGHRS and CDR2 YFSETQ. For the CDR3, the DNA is TGCGCCAGCAGCTTCGGGACAGACCGGGAGCAGTACTTC. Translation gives CASSFGTDREQYF.

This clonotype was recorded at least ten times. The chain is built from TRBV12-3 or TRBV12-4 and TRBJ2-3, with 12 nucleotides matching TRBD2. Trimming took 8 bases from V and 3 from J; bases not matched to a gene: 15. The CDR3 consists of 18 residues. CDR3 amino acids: CASPPTSGSFSYTDTQYF. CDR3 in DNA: TGTGCCAGCCCACCGACTAGCGGGAGTTTTTCTTATACAGATACGCAGTATTTT.

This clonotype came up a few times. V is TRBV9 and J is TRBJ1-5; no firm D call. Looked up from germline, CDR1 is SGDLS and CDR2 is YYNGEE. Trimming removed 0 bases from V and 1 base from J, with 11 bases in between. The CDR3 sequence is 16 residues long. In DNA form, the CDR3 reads TGTGCCAGCAGCGTAGATCCGGACCCAAGCAATCAGCCCCAGCATTTT. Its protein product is CASSVDPDPSNQPQHF.

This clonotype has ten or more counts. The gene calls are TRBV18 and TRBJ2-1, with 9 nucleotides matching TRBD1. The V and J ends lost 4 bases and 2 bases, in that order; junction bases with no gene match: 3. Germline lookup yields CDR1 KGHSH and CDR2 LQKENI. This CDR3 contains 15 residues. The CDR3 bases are TGTGCCAGCTCACGAGGACAGGGGACCTACAATGAGCAGTTCTTC. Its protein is CASSRGQGTYNEQFF.

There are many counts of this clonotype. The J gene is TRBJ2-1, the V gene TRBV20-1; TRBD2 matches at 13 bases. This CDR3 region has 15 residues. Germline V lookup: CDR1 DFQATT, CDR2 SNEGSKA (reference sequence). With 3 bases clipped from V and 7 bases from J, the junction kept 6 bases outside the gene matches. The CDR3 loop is CSARVLAGGPNEQFF. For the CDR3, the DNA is TGCAGTGCTAGGGTACTAGCGGGGGGGCCAAATGAGCAGTTCTTC.

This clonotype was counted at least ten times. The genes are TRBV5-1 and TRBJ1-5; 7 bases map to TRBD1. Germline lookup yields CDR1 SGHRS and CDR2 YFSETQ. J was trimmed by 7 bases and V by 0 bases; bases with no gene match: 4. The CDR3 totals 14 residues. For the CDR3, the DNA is TGCGCCAGCAGCTTGGGACAGGGAGAGCAGCCCCAGCATTTT. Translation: CASSLGQGEQPQHF.

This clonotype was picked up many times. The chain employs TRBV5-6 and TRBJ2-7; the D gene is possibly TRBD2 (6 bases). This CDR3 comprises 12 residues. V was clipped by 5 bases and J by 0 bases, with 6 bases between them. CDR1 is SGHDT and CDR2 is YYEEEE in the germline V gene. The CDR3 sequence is CASREGSYEQYF. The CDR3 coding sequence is TGTGCCAGCAGGGAGGGCTCCTACGAGCAGTACTTC.

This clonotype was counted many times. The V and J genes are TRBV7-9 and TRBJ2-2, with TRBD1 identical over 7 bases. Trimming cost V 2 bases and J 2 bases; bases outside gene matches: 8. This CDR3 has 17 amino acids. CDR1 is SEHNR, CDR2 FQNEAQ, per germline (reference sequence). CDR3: CASSLPRGQHNTGELFF. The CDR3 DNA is TGTGCCAGCAGCTTACCGAGGGGACAGCATAACACCGGGGAGCTGTTTTTT.

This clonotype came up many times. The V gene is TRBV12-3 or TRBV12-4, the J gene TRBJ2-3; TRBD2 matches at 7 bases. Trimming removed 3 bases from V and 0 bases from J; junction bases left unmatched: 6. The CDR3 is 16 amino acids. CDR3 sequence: CASSFGGGVSTDTQYF. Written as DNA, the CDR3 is TGTGCCAGCAGTTTTGGGGGGGGAGTTAGCACAGATACGCAGTATTTT.

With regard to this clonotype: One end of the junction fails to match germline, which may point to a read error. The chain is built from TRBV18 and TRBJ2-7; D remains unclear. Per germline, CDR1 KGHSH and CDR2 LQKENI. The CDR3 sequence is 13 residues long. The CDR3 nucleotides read TGTGTCAGCTCACGAGAACAGACTTACGAGCAGTACTTC. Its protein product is CVSSREQTYEQYF.

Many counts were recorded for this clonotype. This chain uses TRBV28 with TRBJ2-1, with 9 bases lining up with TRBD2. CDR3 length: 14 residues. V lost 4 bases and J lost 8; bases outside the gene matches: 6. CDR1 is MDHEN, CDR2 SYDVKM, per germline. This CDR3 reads CASSSGTSIYEQFF. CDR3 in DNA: TGTGCCAGCAGTTCCGGGACTAGCATCTATGAGCAGTTCTTC.

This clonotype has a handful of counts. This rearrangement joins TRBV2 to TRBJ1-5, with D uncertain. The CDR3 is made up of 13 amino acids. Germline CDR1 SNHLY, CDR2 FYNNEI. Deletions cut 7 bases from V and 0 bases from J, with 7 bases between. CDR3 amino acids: CASKGDSNQPQHF. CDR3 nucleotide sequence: TGTGCCAGCAAGGGAGATAGCAATCAGCCCCAGCATTTT.

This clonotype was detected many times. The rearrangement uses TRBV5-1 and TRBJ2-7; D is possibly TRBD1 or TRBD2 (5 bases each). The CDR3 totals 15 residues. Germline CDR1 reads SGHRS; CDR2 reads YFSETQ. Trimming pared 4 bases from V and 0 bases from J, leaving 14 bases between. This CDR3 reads CASSLTGTVSYEQYF. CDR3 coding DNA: TGCGCCAGCAGCCTGACCGGGACGGTCTCCTACGAGCAGTACTTC.

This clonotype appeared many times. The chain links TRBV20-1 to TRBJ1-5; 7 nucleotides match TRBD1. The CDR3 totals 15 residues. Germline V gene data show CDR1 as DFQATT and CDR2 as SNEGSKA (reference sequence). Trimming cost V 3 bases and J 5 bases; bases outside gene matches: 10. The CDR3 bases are TGCAGTGCTAGGGACCTAAGGACAGGCGATCAGCCCCAGCATTTT. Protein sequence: CSARDLRTGDQPQHF.

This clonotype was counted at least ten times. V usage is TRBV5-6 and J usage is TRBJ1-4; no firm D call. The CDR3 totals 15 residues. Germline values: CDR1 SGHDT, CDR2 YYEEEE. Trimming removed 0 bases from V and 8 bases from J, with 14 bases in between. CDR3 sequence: CASSLDANGLEKLFF. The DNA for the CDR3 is TGTGCCAGCAGCTTGGACGCCAACGGCTTGGAAAAACTGTTTTTT. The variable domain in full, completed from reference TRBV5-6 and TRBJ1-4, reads DAGVTQSPTHLIKTRGQQVTLRCSPKSGHDTVSWYQQALGQGPQFIFQYYEEEERQRGNFPDRFSGHQFPNYSSELNVNALLLGDSALYLCASSLDANGLEKLFFGSGTQLSVL.

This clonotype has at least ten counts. CDR3 bases: TGCAGCGCGACAGGGGTATCCTACAATGAGCAGTTCTTC. Its protein product is CSATGVSYNEQFF. This chain connects TRBV29-1 to TRBJ2-1; 8 bases agree with TRBD1. Germline CDR1 reads SQVTM; CDR2 reads ANQGSEA. The CDR3 runs 13 residues. Germline trimming cut 7 bases from V and 1 base from J; bases unmatched to any gene: 3.

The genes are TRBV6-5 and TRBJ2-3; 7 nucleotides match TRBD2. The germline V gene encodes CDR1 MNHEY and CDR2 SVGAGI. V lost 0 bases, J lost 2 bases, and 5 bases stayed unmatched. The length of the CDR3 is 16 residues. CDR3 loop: CASSYSGGSLTDTQYF. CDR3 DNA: TGTGCCAGCAGTTACTCGGGGGGGAGCCTCACAGATACGCAGTATTTT.

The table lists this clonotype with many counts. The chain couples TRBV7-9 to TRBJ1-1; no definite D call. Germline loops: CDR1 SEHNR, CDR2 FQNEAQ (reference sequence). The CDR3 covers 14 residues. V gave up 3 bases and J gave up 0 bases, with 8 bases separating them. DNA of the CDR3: TGTGCCAGCAGCTTGCGACCCATGAACACTGAAGCTTTCTTT. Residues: CASSLRPMNTEAFF.

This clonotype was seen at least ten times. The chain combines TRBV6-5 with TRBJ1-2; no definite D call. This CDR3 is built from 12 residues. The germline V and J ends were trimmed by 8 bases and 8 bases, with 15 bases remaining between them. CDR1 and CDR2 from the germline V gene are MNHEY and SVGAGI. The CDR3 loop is CASSGMAEGYTF. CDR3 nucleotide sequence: TGTGCCAGCTCAGGCATGGCTGAGGGCTACACCTTC.

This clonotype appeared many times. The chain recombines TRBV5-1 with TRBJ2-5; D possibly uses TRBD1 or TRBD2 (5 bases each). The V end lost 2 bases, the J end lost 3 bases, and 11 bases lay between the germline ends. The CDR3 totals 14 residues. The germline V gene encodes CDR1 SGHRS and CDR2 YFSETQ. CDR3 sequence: CASSLLGTEETQYF. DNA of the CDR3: TGCGCCAGCAGCTTACTAGGGACCGAAGAGACCCAGTACTTC.

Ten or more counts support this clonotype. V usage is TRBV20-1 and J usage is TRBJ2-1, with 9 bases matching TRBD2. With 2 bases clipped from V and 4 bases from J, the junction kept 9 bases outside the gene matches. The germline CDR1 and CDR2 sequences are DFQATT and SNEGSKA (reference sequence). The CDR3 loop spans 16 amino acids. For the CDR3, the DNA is TGCAGTGCTAGACCAAGGCGCGCGGGAGGGTACAATGAGCAGTTCTTC. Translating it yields CSARPRRAGGYNEQFF.

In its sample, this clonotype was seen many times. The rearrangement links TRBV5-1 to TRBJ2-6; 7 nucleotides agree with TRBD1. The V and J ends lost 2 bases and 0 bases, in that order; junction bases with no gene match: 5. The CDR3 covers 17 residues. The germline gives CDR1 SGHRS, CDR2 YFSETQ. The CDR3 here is CASSLRTGLSGANVLTF. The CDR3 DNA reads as TGCGCCAGCAGCTTACGGACAGGCCTCTCTGGGGCCAACGTCCTGACTTTC.